These 3 T cell receptor beta chains originate from one sample sequenced in a study of T-cell memory formation after mild COVID-19. TCRdb re-called the 5' RACE reads with MiXCR, one entry per CDR3 protein. This table holds under 700,000 distinct CDR3 sequences, about a fifth found once. Sequencing used PBMCs or a T cell subset sorted from them (not recorded which). The receptors were gathered from an adult woman who had mild COVID-19 (a few samples of this study predate the infection). Cell type and time point are not known.

In this sample, this clonotype turned up a few times. V gene TRBV5-6 combines with J gene TRBJ2-1; 8 nucleotides match TRBD1. Germline V gene data show CDR1 as SGHDT and CDR2 as YYEEEE. V shed 4 bases, J shed 7 bases, and the junction held 7 bases outside the gene matches. The CDR3 contains 14 residues. The CDR3 DNA follows: TGTGCCAGCAGCGGACAGGGTTCGTGGAATGAGCAGTTCTTC. Protein sequence: CASSGQGSWNEQFF.

This clonotype was detected only a few times. The chain recombines TRBV12-3 or TRBV12-4 with TRBJ1-5; TRBD1 matches at 8 bases. The CDR3 length is 15 residues. V lost 6 bases to trimming and J lost 3 bases; unmatched junction nucleotides: 7. The chain's CDR3 is CASRTDRGINQPQHF. The DNA of the CDR3 is TGTGCCAGCAGGACAGACAGGGGAATCAATCAGCCCCAGCATTTT.

The sample holds many counts of this clonotype. The rearrangement joins TRBV15 to TRBJ2-7; 8 bases fit TRBD2. The CDR3 runs 16 residues. With 0 bases clipped from V and 0 bases from J, the junction kept 4 bases outside the gene matches. Germline CDR1 and CDR2: LNHNV and YYDKDF (reference sequence). This CDR3 is CATSREWSGSSYEQYF. Written as DNA, the CDR3 is TGTGCCACCAGCAGAGAGTGGAGCGGGAGCTCCTACGAGCAGTACTTC.